This T cell receptor (beta chain) was documented in a study of metastatic and nonmetastatic thyroid tumors. Study details: Repertoire comparison spanned blood and tumor or nodule tissue of malignant and benign thyroid patients.

The length of the CDR3 is 13 residues. Trimming cost V 6 bases and J 5 bases, with 13 bases left between them. Germline-derived CDR1 and CDR2 are MDHEN and SYDVKM. With MiXCR, TCRdb reprocessed the PCR reads. This sample carries about 9,100 clones, under 25% of them seen once, and the ten largest clones take around 17%. Treatment of any kind had been given to no patient before thyroid surgery. This TCR derives from a female donor with papillary thyroid cancer or a benign thyroid nodule (not recorded which). Some clones in this sample may be carry-over from other donors' samples. The sample was adjacent normal tissue. The chain uses TRBV28 and TRBJ2-5; no definite D call. The CDR3 DNA follows: TGTGCCAGCAGCTCCCGCCGGCGGGAGACCCAGTACTTC. As protein: CASSSRRRETQYF.